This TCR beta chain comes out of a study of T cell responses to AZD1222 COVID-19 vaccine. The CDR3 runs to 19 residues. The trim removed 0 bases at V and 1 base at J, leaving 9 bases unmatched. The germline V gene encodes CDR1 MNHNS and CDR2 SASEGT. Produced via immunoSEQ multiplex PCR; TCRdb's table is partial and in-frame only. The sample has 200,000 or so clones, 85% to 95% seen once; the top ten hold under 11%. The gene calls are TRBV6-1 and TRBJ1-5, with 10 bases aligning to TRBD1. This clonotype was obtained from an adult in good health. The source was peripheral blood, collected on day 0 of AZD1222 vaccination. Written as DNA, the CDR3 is TGTGCCAGCAGTGAAGCGATGGGACAGGGGATAAGGAGCAATCAGCCCCAGCATTTT. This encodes CASSEAMGQGIRSNQPQHF.